The rows below give T cell receptor beta chains drawn from one sample of a study of T cells in Graves' hyperthyroidism and ophthalmopathy. TCRdb itself ran the multiplex PCR reads through MiXCR, one entry per CDR3 protein. The sample contains more than 300,000 distinct CDR3 sequences, 17% of which appear only once. The sequencing input was blood. The receptors were gathered from a woman aged 25 to 45 with Graves' hyperthyroidism that later progressed to Graves' ophthalmopathy. CDR3s include the opening cysteine and the closing phenylalanine or tryptophan. Each record gives: V gene, J gene, D gene, clone size, CDR3 protein, CDR3 DNA. The D gene is left open where the match is weak. Only some rows state a clone size, as once, few, many or a class for expanded clones.

v_gene: TRBV5-1; j_gene: TRBJ1-1; d_gene: TRBD1; abundance: -; CDR3aa: CSSSWALGAGGHMNTEAFF; CDR3nt: TGCTCCAGCAGCTGGGCCCTAGGGGCAGGGGGCCATATGAACACTGAAGCTTTCTTT
v_gene: TRBV11-2; j_gene: TRBJ2-3; d_gene: -; abundance: few; CDR3aa: CASSIDRGYGTDTQYF; CDR3nt: TGTGCCAGTAGTATAGATAGAGGATACGGCACAGATACGCAGTATTTT
v_gene: TRBV27; j_gene: TRBJ2-7; d_gene: -; abundance: many; CDR3aa: CASSLSALHEQYF; CDR3nt: TGTGCCAGCAGTTTATCGGCACTCCACGAGCAGTACTTC
v_gene: TRBV5-1; j_gene: TRBJ2-5; d_gene: TRBD1; abundance: -; CDR3aa: CASTNMGQGETQYF; CDR3nt: TGCGCCAGCACCAATATGGGACAGGGAGAGACCCAGTACTTC
v_gene: TRBV7-8; j_gene: TRBJ2-7; d_gene: TRBD1; abundance: many; CDR3aa: CASSSYRTGAFYEQYF; CDR3nt: TGTGCCAGCAGCTCATATCGGACAGGAGCCTTCTACGAGCAGTACTTC
v_gene: TRBV20-1; j_gene: TRBJ2-1; d_gene: TRBD2; abundance: -; CDR3aa: CSASSLAEFYNEQFF; CDR3nt: TGCAGTGCTAGTAGTCTAGCGGAATTCTACAATGAGCAGTTCTTC
v_gene: TRBV20-1; j_gene: TRBJ2-1; d_gene: TRBD2; abundance: few; CDR3aa: CSAAGTSGYNEQFF; CDR3nt: TGCAGTGCGGCGGGGACTAGCGGCTACAATGAGCAGTTCTTC
v_gene: TRBV12-3/TRBV12-4; j_gene: TRBJ2-1; d_gene: TRBD2; abundance: many; CDR3aa: CASSRLAGETDNEQFF; CDR3nt: TGTGCCAGCAGCAGGCTAGCGGGAGAAACGGACAATGAGCAGTTCTTC
v_gene: TRBV20-1; j_gene: TRBJ2-5; d_gene: -; abundance: many; CDR3aa: CSGLSGMSWGTQYF; CDR3nt: TGCAGTGGTTTATCCGGGATGAGCTGGGGGACCCAGTACTTC
v_gene: TRBV10-3; j_gene: TRBJ2-3; d_gene: -; abundance: many; CDR3aa: CAISEAGSTDTQYF; CDR3nt: TGTGCCATCAGTGAAGCAGGGTCCACAGATACGCAGTATTTT
v_gene: TRBV12-3/TRBV12-4; j_gene: TRBJ2-1; d_gene: TRBD1; abundance: many; CDR3aa: CASSRETGLKGEQFF; CDR3nt: TGTGCCAGCAGTCGCGAGACAGGGTTGAAGGGTGAGCAGTTCTTC
v_gene: TRBV5-6; j_gene: TRBJ2-4; d_gene: -; abundance: -; CDR3aa: CASSLDSGVLAKNIQYF; CDR3nt: TGTGCCAGCAGCTTGGATTCTGGGGTGCTGGCCAAAAACATTCAGTACTTC
v_gene: TRBV5-1; j_gene: TRBJ2-1; d_gene: -; abundance: many; CDR3aa: CASNAQLNEQFF; CDR3nt: TGCGCCAGCAACGCACAGCTCAATGAGCAGTTCTTC
v_gene: TRBV2; j_gene: TRBJ2-1; d_gene: TRBD1; abundance: many; CDR3aa: CASSEYRGQGNNEQFF; CDR3nt: TGTGCCAGCAGTGAATATCGAGGACAGGGTAACAATGAGCAGTTCTTC
v_gene: TRBV12-3/TRBV12-4; j_gene: TRBJ1-1; d_gene: -; abundance: -; CDR3aa: CASSPFQGSNTEAFF; CDR3nt: TGTGCCAGCAGCCCGTTCCAGGGGAGTAACACTGAAGCTTTCTTT
v_gene: TRBV3-1; j_gene: TRBJ2-7; d_gene: -; abundance: -; CDR3aa: CASSHLLSSYEQYF; CDR3nt: TGTGCCAGCTCACACCTCCTGAGCTCCTACGAGCAGTACTTC